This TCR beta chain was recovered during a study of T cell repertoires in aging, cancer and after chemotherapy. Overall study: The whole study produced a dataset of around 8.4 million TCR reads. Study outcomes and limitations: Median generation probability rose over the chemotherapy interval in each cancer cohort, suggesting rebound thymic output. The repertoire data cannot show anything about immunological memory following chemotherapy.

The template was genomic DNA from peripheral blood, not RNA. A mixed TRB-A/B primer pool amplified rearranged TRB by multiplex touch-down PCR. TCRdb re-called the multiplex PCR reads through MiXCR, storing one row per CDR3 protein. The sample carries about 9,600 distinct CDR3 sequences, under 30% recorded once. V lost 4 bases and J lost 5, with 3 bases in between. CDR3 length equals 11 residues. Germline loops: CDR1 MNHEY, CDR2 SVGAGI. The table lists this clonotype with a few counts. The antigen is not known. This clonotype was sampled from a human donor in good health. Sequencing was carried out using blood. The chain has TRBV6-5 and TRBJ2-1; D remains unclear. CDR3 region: CASSSNNEQFF. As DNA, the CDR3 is TGTGCCAGCAGTTCAAACAATGAGCAGTTCTTC.